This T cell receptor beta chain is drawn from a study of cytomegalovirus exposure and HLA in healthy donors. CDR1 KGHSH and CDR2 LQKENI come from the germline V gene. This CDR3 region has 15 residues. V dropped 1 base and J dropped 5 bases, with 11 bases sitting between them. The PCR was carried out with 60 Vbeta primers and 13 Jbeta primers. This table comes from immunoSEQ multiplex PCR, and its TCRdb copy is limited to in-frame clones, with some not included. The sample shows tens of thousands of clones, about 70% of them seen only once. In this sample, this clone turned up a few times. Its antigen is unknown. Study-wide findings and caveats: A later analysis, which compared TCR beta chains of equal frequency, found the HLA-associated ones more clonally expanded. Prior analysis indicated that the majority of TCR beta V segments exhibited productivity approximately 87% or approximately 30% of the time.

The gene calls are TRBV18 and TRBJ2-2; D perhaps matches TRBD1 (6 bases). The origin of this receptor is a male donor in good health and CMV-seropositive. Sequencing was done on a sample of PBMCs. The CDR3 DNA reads TGTGCCAGCTCACCACTACAGGGAGCGACCGGGGAGCTGTTTTTT. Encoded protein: CASSPLQGATGELFF.